The sequence of this T cell receptor delta chain was determined in a study of Vδ1+ human thymocytes. This clone was observed a handful of times. Its antigen remains unidentified. Trimming removed 5 bases from V and 7 bases from J, with 11 bases in between. The CDR3 is made up of 12 amino acids. CDR1 and CDR2 (germline): TSWWSYY, QGS. Thymocytes were sorted as CD3+ TCRVdelta1+ TCRVdelta2- after alphabeta T cell depletion. Sorted Vdelta1+ thymocytes were about 97% to 99.6% pure. Extracted RNA was reverse transcribed into cDNA. Multiplex PCR used pooled V-gene forward primers and a constant-region reverse primer to amplify CDR3s. TCRdb reran clone calling via CATT on the multiplex PCR reads. Among fewer than 25,000 delta-chain clones, over 7% were seen once, and the ten largest hold roughly 0.98%. Study results and caveats: In the thymus, TRG and TRD repertoires looked highly polyclonal with Gaussian CDR3 lengths. The authors advised highly purified populations and single-cell validation. Despite high sort purity, about 19% of thymic T cell receptor delta sequences were Vdelta2.

The chain couples TRDV1 to TRDJ1; no clear D gene. Sequencing was carried out using Vdelta1+ gamma-delta thymocytes from the thymus. Subset: FACS-sorted CD3+ TCRalphabeta- TCRVdelta1+ TCRVdelta2- thymocytes. This TCR derives from a child less than two years old who had congenital heart surgery. The DNA for the CDR3 is TGTGCTCTTGGGCGAGTCGCGTCTAAACTCATCTTT. Residues: CALGRVASKLIF.